The subject of this entry is one TCR beta chain. Its specificity is not known. The sample comes from a study of cytomegalovirus exposure and HLA in healthy donors. Study at large: Within the Caucasian-associated ancestry cluster were under 85% of the roughly 380 genotyped donors.

The PCR had 60 Vbeta and 13 Jbeta primers. The protocol was immunoSEQ multiplex PCR, while the TCRdb copy is restricted to in-frame clones and leaves out a portion. This sample has fewer than 250,000 clones, with about four fifths found just once. Per the germline V gene, CDR1 is SGHTA and CDR2 is FQGTGA. The CDR3 loop spans 15 amino acids. Trimming took off 5 bases at V and 3 bases at J, with 13 bases between the two ends. Study-level results: Most TCRs appeared rarely, but some public TCRs recurred in many donors. When presence/absence was analysed, sequencing depth was taken to be roughly uniform across donors. Because they were indistinguishable, some V segments, including TRBV6-2 and TRBV6-3, were excluded.

The TCR originated in a man aged 25 to 40 in good health and CMV-seropositive. The rearrangement uses TRBV7-3 and TRBJ2-2; D is possibly TRBD1 (6 bases). Specimen: PBMCs. CDR3 sequence: CASSPGNRDTGELFF. In nucleotides, the CDR3 is TGTGCCAGCAGCCCCGGGAACAGGGACACCGGGGAGCTGTTTTTT.